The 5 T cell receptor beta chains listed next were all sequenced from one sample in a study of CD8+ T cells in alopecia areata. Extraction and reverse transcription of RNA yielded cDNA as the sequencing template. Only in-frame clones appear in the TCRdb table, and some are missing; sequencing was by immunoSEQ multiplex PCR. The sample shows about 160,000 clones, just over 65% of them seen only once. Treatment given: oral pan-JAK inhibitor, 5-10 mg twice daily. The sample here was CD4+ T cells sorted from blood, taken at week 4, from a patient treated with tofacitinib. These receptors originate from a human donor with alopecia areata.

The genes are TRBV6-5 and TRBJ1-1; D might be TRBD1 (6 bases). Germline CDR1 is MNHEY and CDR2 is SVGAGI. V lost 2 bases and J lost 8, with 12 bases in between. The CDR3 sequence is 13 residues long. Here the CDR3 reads CASSYVPGEEAFF. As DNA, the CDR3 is TGTGCCAGCAGTTACGTTCCAGGGGAGGAAGCTTTCTTT.

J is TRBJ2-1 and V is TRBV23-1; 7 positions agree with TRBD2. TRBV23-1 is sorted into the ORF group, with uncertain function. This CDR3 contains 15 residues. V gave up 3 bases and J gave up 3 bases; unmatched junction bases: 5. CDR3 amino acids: CASSHGGGNYNEQFF. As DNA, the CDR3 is TGCGCCAGCAGTCACGGCGGGGGAAACTACAATGAGCAGTTCTTC.

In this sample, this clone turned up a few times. CDR3 in amino acids: CASSDTGGRPLHF. The DNA for the CDR3 is TGTGCCAGCAGCGACACAGGGGGCCGGCCCCTCCACTTT. The chain employs TRBV11-2 and TRBJ1-6, with 9 bases aligning to TRBD1. Germline V lookup: CDR1 SGHAT, CDR2 FQNNGV. The V gene end was trimmed by 5 bases and the J gene end by 13 bases; junction bases not matched to a gene: 6. CDR3 length: 13 amino acids.

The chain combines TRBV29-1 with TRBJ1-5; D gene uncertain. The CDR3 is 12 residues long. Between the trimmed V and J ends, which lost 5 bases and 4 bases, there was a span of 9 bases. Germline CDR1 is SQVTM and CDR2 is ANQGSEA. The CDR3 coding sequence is TGCAGCGTTTCGATGGGGAATCAGCCCCAGCATTTT. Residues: CSVSMGNQPQHF. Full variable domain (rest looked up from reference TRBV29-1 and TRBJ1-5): SAVISQKPSRDICQRGTSLTIQCQVDSQVTMMFWYRQQPGQSLTLIATANQGSEATYESGFVIDKFPISRPNLTFSTLTVSNMSPEDSSIYLCSVSMGNQPQHFGDGTRLSIL.

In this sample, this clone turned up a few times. The CDR3 DNA follows: TGTGCCAGCAGCTTCCAGCGGGGGGCAGGGGAGACCCAGTACTTC. Protein: CASSFQRGAGETQYF. The V gene is TRBV7-2, the J gene TRBJ2-5; 9 nucleotides align to TRBD2. J gave up 5 bases and V 3 bases, and 7 bases lay outside the gene matches. Germline CDR1 is SGHTA and CDR2 is FQGNSA. The CDR3 runs 15 residues.